The entry that follows covers one T cell receptor beta chain sequence. Its target is unknown. Each subset's genomic DNA was shared equally among a number of immunoSEQ plates. Sequencing was performed with immunoSEQ multiplex PCR; in TCRdb, only in-frame clones are kept and a portion is missing. Here the sample spans over a million clones, 95% to 99% being singletons. These data belong to a study of shared clonotypes between healthy human individuals. The study's findings and limits: Shared clonotypes across all four donors exceeded non-shared ones in generation probability.

Looked up from germline, CDR1 is SGHRS and CDR2 is YFSETQ. This CDR3 region has 16 residues. V was trimmed by 0 bases and J by 6 bases, leaving 15 bases between them. Sequencing used naive CD4+ T cells sorted from blood. The subset was: CD45RA+ positively selected. The receptor comes from a man younger than 45 in good health. V usage is TRBV5-1 and J usage is TRBJ2-2; D may match TRBD1 or TRBD2 (5 bases each). CDR3 sequence reads: CASSLAGTNSAGELFF. CDR3 in DNA: TGCGCCAGCAGCTTGGCCGGGACCAACTCCGCCGGGGAGCTGTTTTTT.